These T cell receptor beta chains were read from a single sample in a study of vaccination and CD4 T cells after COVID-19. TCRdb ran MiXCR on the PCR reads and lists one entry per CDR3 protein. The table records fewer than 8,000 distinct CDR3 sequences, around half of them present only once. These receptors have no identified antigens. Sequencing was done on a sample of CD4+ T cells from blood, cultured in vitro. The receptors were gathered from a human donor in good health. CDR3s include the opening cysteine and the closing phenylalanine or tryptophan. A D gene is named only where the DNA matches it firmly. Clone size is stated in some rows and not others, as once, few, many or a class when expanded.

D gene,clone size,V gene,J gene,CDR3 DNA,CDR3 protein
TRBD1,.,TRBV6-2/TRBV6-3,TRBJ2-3,TGTGCCAGCAGTACCCGGGACAGGGGGCGAACAGATACGCAGTATTTT,CASSTRDRGRTDTQYF
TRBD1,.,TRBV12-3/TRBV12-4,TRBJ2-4,TGTGCCAGCAGTCCCCGACAAGGGACAGTGGAGTACTTC,CASSPRQGTVEYF
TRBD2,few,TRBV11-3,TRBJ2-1,TGTGCCAGCAGCTTAGGAAGGCGGGAGGACCCAGGCAATGAGCAGTTCTTC,CASSLGRREDPGNEQFF
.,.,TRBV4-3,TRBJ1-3,TGCGCCAGCAGCCAAGATAGGACCTCTGGAAACACCATATATTTT,CASSQDRTSGNTIYF
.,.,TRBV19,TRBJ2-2,TGTGCCAGTAGAGGCCAGGGCACCGGGGAGCTGTTTTTT,CASRGQGTGELFF
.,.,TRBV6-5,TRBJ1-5,TGTGCCAGCAGTTGGGGGTATAGCAATCAGCCCCAGCATTTT,CASSWGYSNQPQHF
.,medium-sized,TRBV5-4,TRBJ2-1,TGTGCCAGCAGCTCGGGGGCTGGGACGGGGACCTACAATGAGCAGTTCTTC,CASSSGAGTGTYNEQFF
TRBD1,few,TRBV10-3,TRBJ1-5,TGTGCCATCAGTCGGACGGGGCAGACAGGGAATCAGCCCCAGCATTTT,CAISRTGQTGNQPQHF
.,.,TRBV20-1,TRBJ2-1,TGCAGTGCTGGACCTCGGACTTCGTACAATGAGCAGTTCTTC,CSAGPRTSYNEQFF
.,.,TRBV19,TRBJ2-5,TGTGCCAGTAGACAACAGGGAATGGGGCAAGAGACCCAGTACTTC,CASRQQGMGQETQYF
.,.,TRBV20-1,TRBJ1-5,TGCAGTGCTAGAAGGGGGGCTCGCAATCAGCCCCAGCATTTT,CSARRGARNQPQHF
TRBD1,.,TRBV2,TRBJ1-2,TGTGCCAGCAACCCAGGACAGGGGAACTATGGCTACACCTTC,CASNPGQGNYGYTF
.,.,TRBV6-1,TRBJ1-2,TGTGCCAGCAGTGATATTAGTTCCCTTCTCGGGTATGGCTACACCTTC,CASSDISSLLGYGYTF
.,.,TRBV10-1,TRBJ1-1,TGCGCCAGCAAGAAAACAACAGGGTACACTGAAGCTTTCTTT,CASKKTTGYTEAFF
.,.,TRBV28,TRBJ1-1,TGTGCCAGCCTTCAAGTGGGGGTCAACACTGAAGCTTTCTTT,CASLQVGVNTEAFF
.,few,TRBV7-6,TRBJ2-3,TGTGCCAGCAGTGAGGGCGGGGTCTACACAGATACGCAGTATTTT,CASSEGGVYTDTQYF
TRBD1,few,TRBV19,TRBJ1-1,TGTGCCAGTAGTTTCCGGGACAGGGTTAACACTGAAGCTTTCTTT,CASSFRDRVNTEAFF
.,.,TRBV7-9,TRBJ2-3,TGTGCCAGCAGCTTAGGGGGTTTTTTCCCAGATACGCAGTATTTT,CASSLGGFFPDTQYF
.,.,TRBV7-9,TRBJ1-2,TGTGCCAGCAGCCCGGCCGGCTTCTATGGCTACACCTTC,CASSPAGFYGYTF